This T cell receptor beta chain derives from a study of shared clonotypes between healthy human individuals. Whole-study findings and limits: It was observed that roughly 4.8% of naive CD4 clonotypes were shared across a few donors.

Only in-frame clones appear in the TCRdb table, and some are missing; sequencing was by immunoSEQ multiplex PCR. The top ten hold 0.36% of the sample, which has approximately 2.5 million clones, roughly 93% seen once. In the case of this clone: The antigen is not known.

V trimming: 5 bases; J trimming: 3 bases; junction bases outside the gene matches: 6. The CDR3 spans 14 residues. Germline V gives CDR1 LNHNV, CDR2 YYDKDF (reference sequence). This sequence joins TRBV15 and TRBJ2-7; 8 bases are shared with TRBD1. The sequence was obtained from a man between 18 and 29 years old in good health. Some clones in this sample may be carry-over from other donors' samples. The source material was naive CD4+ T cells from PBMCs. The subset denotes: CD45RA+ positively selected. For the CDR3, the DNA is TGTGCCACCAGCTCTTCGGACAGGGTCTACGAGCAGTACTTC. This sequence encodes CATSSSDRVYEQYF.